The rows below give T cell receptor beta chains drawn from one sample of a study of type 1 and type 2 diabetes patients. TCRdb recomputed calls from the multiplex PCR reads with MiXCR, one row per CDR3 protein. Seen here are about 290,000 distinct CDR3 sequences, roughly 50% observed once, and the top ten hold around 13%. Sequencing was done on a sample of peripheral blood mononuclear cells (PBMCs). These receptors were collected from a young man with type 2 diabetes. CDR3s include the opening cysteine and the closing phenylalanine or tryptophan. D genes are given only for firm matches. The size field is filled for only some rows; it gives once, few, many or a size class.

abundance: NA; j_gene: TRBJ1-1; v_gene: TRBV12-3/TRBV12-4; d_gene: NA; CDR3aa: CASSSSPEHEAFF; CDR3nt: TGTGCCAGCAGTTCATCTCCGGAACATGAAGCTTTCTTT
abundance: few; j_gene: TRBJ2-1; v_gene: TRBV19; d_gene: NA; CDR3aa: CASSIDSGRGYNEQFF; CDR3nt: TGTGCCAGTAGTATAGATTCGGGAAGGGGTTACAATGAGCAGTTCTTC
abundance: NA; j_gene: TRBJ2-1; v_gene: TRBV29-1; d_gene: TRBD1; CDR3aa: CSVVVRTGGDNEQFF; CDR3nt: TGCAGCGTTGTGGTCCGGACAGGGGGCGACAATGAGCAGTTCTTC
abundance: NA; j_gene: TRBJ2-5; v_gene: TRBV7-7; d_gene: TRBD2; CDR3aa: CASGLSGRGGETQYF; CDR3nt: TGTGCTAGCGGCTTGTCTGGGCGGGGGGGTGAGACCCAGTACTTC
abundance: many; j_gene: TRBJ1-2; v_gene: TRBV2; d_gene: TRBD1; CDR3aa: CASKTGVGSTF; CDR3nt: TGTGCCAGCAAGACAGGGGTTGGGTCCACCTTC
abundance: NA; j_gene: TRBJ2-2; v_gene: TRBV25-1; d_gene: TRBD2; CDR3aa: CASSWAGGNTGELFF; CDR3nt: TGTGCCAGCAGCTGGGCGGGAGGGAACACCGGGGAGCTGTTTTTT
abundance: few; j_gene: TRBJ2-3; v_gene: TRBV19; d_gene: TRBD2; CDR3aa: CASSILAGGYRSDTQYF; CDR3nt: TGTGCCAGTAGTATTCTAGCGGGGGGTTACAGGTCAGATACGCAGTATTTT
abundance: NA; j_gene: TRBJ1-1; v_gene: TRBV19; d_gene: NA; CDR3aa: CASKEWRQTNTEAFF; CDR3nt: TGTGCCAGTAAAGAATGGAGACAAACCAACACTGAAGCTTTCTTT
abundance: NA; j_gene: TRBJ2-7; v_gene: TRBV9; d_gene: NA; CDR3aa: CASSRTDTYEQYF; CDR3nt: TGTGCCAGCAGCCGAACAGACACCTACGAGCAGTACTTC
abundance: NA; j_gene: TRBJ2-7; v_gene: TRBV28; d_gene: TRBD1; CDR3aa: CASRKTRTGPREQYF; CDR3nt: TGTGCCAGCCGAAAGACCCGGACAGGCCCTCGCGAGCAGTACTTC
abundance: few; j_gene: TRBJ1-4; v_gene: TRBV28; d_gene: TRBD1; CDR3aa: CATRTGTEKLFF; CDR3nt: TGTGCCACGCGGACAGGGACTGAAAAACTGTTTTTT
abundance: NA; j_gene: TRBJ2-3; v_gene: TRBV20-1; d_gene: NA; CDR3aa: CSATRTRDPTDTQYF; CDR3nt: TGCAGTGCTACCCGGACTCGAGACCCCACAGATACGCAGTATTTT
abundance: NA; j_gene: TRBJ1-1; v_gene: TRBV5-1; d_gene: NA; CDR3aa: CASSLLEGYTEAFF; CDR3nt: TGCGCCAGCAGCTTGTTAGAGGGTTACACTGAAGCTTTCTTT
abundance: NA; j_gene: TRBJ1-5; v_gene: TRBV2; d_gene: NA; CDR3aa: CASSERGAAGDPQHF; CDR3nt: TGTGCCAGCAGTGAACGAGGGGCGGCCGGGGACCCCCAGCATTTT
abundance: NA; j_gene: TRBJ2-1; v_gene: TRBV2; d_gene: NA; CDR3aa: CASSFRQVGVNKQFF; CDR3nt: TGTGCCAGCAGTTTTAGACAGGTTGGGGTCAATAAGCAGTTCTTC
abundance: few; j_gene: TRBJ2-7; v_gene: TRBV6-1; d_gene: TRBD1; CDR3aa: CASSNRDRLYEQYF; CDR3nt: TGTGCCAGCAGTAACCGGGACAGGTTGTACGAGCAGTACTTC
abundance: few; j_gene: TRBJ2-5; v_gene: TRBV2; d_gene: TRBD2; CDR3aa: CASSEARGRETQYF; CDR3nt: TGTGCCAGCAGTGAAGCGCGCGGGAGAGAGACCCAGTACTTC
abundance: NA; j_gene: TRBJ1-4; v_gene: TRBV2; d_gene: TRBD1; CDR3aa: CASKATGGEKLFF; CDR3nt: TGTGCCAGCAAGGCCACAGGGGGAGAAAAACTGTTTTTT
abundance: NA; j_gene: TRBJ1-1; v_gene: TRBV9; d_gene: NA; CDR3aa: CASSITQGGGTEAFF; CDR3nt: TGTGCCAGCAGCATAACGCAGGGAGGAGGGACTGAAGCTTTCTTT
abundance: NA; j_gene: TRBJ2-1; v_gene: TRBV24-1; d_gene: TRBD1; CDR3aa: CATSTGTGSYNEQFF; CDR3nt: TGTGCCACCAGCACCGGGACAGGGTCCTACAATGAGCAGTTCTTC
abundance: NA; j_gene: TRBJ2-5; v_gene: TRBV5-1; d_gene: NA; CDR3aa: CASSLAGSGEETQYF; CDR3nt: TGCGCCAGCAGCTTGGCCGGGTCGGGGGAAGAGACCCAGTACTTC
abundance: NA; j_gene: TRBJ2-5; v_gene: TRBV20-1; d_gene: NA; CDR3aa: CSARGTGEVRYF; CDR3nt: TGCAGTGCTAGAGGTACTGGGGAGGTCAGGTACTTC
abundance: NA; j_gene: TRBJ1-6; v_gene: TRBV2; d_gene: NA; CDR3aa: CASSEGTVRSILRRPYSPLHF; CDR3nt: TGTGCCAGCAGTGAAGGGACAGTAAGATCCATATTGCGTCGGCCTTATTCACCCCTCCACTTT
abundance: NA; j_gene: TRBJ1-6; v_gene: TRBV7-2; d_gene: NA; CDR3aa: CASRQAAGSPLHF; CDR3nt: TGTGCCAGCAGACAGGCTGCGGGTTCACCCCTCCACTTT
abundance: once; j_gene: TRBJ2-3; v_gene: TRBV10-2; d_gene: NA; CDR3aa: CASSSSDSSTDTQYF; CDR3nt: TGCGCCAGCAGTTCCTCGGACAGTAGCACAGATACGCAGTATTTT
abundance: NA; j_gene: TRBJ1-1; v_gene: TRBV6-2/TRBV6-3; d_gene: NA; CDR3aa: CASSYSIQGLNTEAFF; CDR3nt: TGTGCCAGCAGTTACTCGATCCAGGGGTTGAACACTGAAGCTTTCTTT
abundance: NA; j_gene: TRBJ2-7; v_gene: TRBV7-2; d_gene: NA; CDR3aa: CASSLADSYEQYF; CDR3nt: TGTGCCAGCAGCTTAGCAGATTCCTACGAGCAGTACTTC
abundance: few; j_gene: TRBJ2-7; v_gene: TRBV19; d_gene: NA; CDR3aa: CASSLSAKTINYEQYF; CDR3nt: TGTGCCAGTAGTTTGAGTGCCAAAACCATAAACTACGAGCAGTACTTC
abundance: few; j_gene: TRBJ2-3; v_gene: TRBV29-1; d_gene: NA; CDR3aa: CSVEQAQHTQYF; CDR3nt: TGCAGCGTTGAACAGGCGCAGCATACGCAGTATTTT
abundance: few; j_gene: TRBJ2-2; v_gene: TRBV5-1; d_gene: NA; CDR3aa: CASTRSASTGELFF; CDR3nt: TGCGCCAGCACTAGATCAGCGAGCACCGGGGAGCTGTTTTTT
abundance: NA; j_gene: TRBJ1-1; v_gene: TRBV14; d_gene: TRBD1; CDR3aa: CASSQLQGAVAFF; CDR3nt: TGTGCCAGCAGTCAACTACAGGGGGCCGTAGCTTTCTTT
abundance: few; j_gene: TRBJ2-1; v_gene: TRBV19; d_gene: NA; CDR3aa: CATSKFRTEGDEQFF; CDR3nt: TGTGCCACCTCGAAATTCCGGACCGAAGGGGATGAGCAGTTCTTC
abundance: NA; j_gene: TRBJ2-2; v_gene: TRBV2; d_gene: NA; CDR3aa: CASSEPRGELFF; CDR3nt: TGTGCCAGCAGTGAGCCGAGGGGGGAGCTGTTTTTT
abundance: NA; j_gene: TRBJ1-4; v_gene: TRBV30; d_gene: TRBD1; CDR3aa: CAWNPGTGSRLDEKLFF; CDR3nt: TGTGCCTGGAATCCCGGGACAGGGAGTAGATTGGATGAAAAACTGTTTTTT
abundance: NA; j_gene: TRBJ1-2; v_gene: TRBV2; d_gene: NA; CDR3aa: CASRDGYTF; CDR3nt: TGTGCCAGCAGGGATGGCTACACCTTC
abundance: NA; j_gene: TRBJ1-6; v_gene: TRBV7-8; d_gene: TRBD1; CDR3aa: CASSVSGQGTGSYNSPLHF; CDR3nt: TGTGCCAGCAGCGTGAGCGGACAGGGTACGGGGTCCTATAATTCACCCCTCCACTTT
abundance: NA; j_gene: TRBJ1-5; v_gene: TRBV19; d_gene: TRBD1; CDR3aa: CASRWDSLGNQPQHF; CDR3nt: TGTGCCAGTAGATGGGACAGCCTAGGCAATCAGCCCCAGCATTTT
abundance: few; j_gene: TRBJ2-7; v_gene: TRBV29-1; d_gene: TRBD2; CDR3aa: CSVGTSGGYEQYF; CDR3nt: TGCAGCGTTGGGACTAGCGGGGGCTACGAGCAGTACTTC
abundance: NA; j_gene: TRBJ2-3; v_gene: TRBV27; d_gene: TRBD1; CDR3aa: CASSLIGQATDTQYF; CDR3nt: TGTGCCAGCAGTTTAATTGGACAGGCCACAGATACGCAGTATTTT
abundance: NA; j_gene: TRBJ2-7; v_gene: TRBV20-1; d_gene: NA; CDR3aa: CSANTPGGTYEQYF; CDR3nt: TGCAGTGCGAACACTCCCGGAGGAACCTACGAGCAGTACTTC
abundance: few; j_gene: TRBJ2-1; v_gene: TRBV19; d_gene: TRBD1; CDR3aa: CASKSWTGGSEQFF; CDR3nt: TGTGCCAGTAAGAGTTGGACAGGGGGCTCTGAGCAGTTCTTC
abundance: NA; j_gene: TRBJ1-1; v_gene: TRBV20-1; d_gene: NA; CDR3aa: CSARDHEGGSTEAFF; CDR3nt: TGCAGTGCTAGAGATCACGAGGGAGGTAGCACTGAAGCTTTCTTT
abundance: NA; j_gene: TRBJ2-7; v_gene: TRBV7-2; d_gene: NA; CDR3aa: CASSQAADYEQYF; CDR3nt: TGCGCCAGCAGCCAAGCGGCTGACTACGAGCAGTACTTC
abundance: NA; j_gene: TRBJ2-1; v_gene: TRBV30; d_gene: NA; CDR3aa: CAWSEGSAFWNKQFF; CDR3nt: TGTGCCTGGAGTGAGGGTTCCGCGTTTTGGAATAAGCAGTTCTTC
abundance: few; j_gene: TRBJ2-2; v_gene: TRBV7-8; d_gene: TRBD1; CDR3aa: CASSQERGQGGTGELFF; CDR3nt: TGTGCCAGCAGCCAGGAAAGAGGACAGGGAGGCACCGGGGAGCTGTTTTTT
abundance: NA; j_gene: TRBJ2-5; v_gene: TRBV7-3; d_gene: NA; CDR3aa: CASSITRGEGETQYF; CDR3nt: TGTGCCAGCAGCATTACCAGGGGGGAGGGGGAGACCCAGTACTTC